These T cell receptor beta chains were read from a single sample in a study. TCRdb fed the RT-PCR reads into MiXCR, producing one record per CDR3 protein. Here the sample spans about 680,000 distinct CDR3 sequences, 12% to 15% being singletons. Material: memory CD4+ T cells from blood. The receptors stem from a female donor in good health, serving as a healthy control. Each CDR3 is given with its conserved first and last residue. Each record gives: J gene, clone size, CDR3 length, V gene, D gene, CDR3 DNA, CDR3 protein. The D gene is left open where the match is weak. Not every row has a clone size; where given, it reads once, few, many or a size class.

TRBJ2-7 many 12 TRBV10-3 NA TGTGCCACCACGGGACTTTCCTACGAGCAGTACTTC CATTGLSYEQYF
TRBJ2-1 NA 15 TRBV5-1 TRBD2 TGCGCCAGCAGATCAGGACTAGAAACCTACAATGAGCAGTTCTTC CASRSGLETYNEQFF
TRBJ1-1 many 15 TRBV6-6 TRBD1 TGTGCCAGCAACAGGGGGAACAGCCAGAACACTGAAGCTTTCTTT CASNRGNSQNTEAFF
TRBJ1-2 few 12 TRBV20-1 NA TGCAGGTCAGGAGAGGCTAACTATGGCTACACCTTC CRSGEANYGYTF
TRBJ1-6 NA 15 TRBV6-4 NA TGTGCCAGCAGTTGGGACACGAGATATAATTCACCCCTCCACTTT CASSWDTRYNSPLHF
TRBJ1-2 NA 15 TRBV6-5 TRBD1 TGTGCCAGCAGTAGGAGAGACAGGGAAGACTATGGCTACACCTTC CASSRRDREDYGYTF
TRBJ1-5 NA 14 TRBV19 TRBD1 TGTGCCAGTAGTAACCAACAGGGGAATCAGCCCCAGCATTTT CASSNQQGNQPQHF
TRBJ2-3 NA 14 TRBV18 TRBD1 TGTGCCAGCTCACCACCACAGGGGTCCATTACGCAGTATTTT CASSPPQGSITQYF
TRBJ1-1 once 14 TRBV5-5 NA TGTGCCAGCAGCCCGCGTGGGCTACCTAATGAAGCTTTCTTT CASSPRGLPNEAFF
TRBJ1-1 few 13 TRBV6-4 NA TGTGCCAGCGCGGTGGAGGGAGGCACTGAAGCTTTCTTT CASAVEGGTEAFF
TRBJ2-7 many 17 TRBV9 NA TGTGCCAGCAGCGTCGCCTGTCGGGTACAGGCCTCCTACGAGCAGTACTTC CASSVACRVQASYEQYF
TRBJ2-2 NA 14 TRBV20-1 NA TGCAGTGCCCGCCCGGAGGGCCGAACCGGGGAGCTGTTTTTT CSARPEGRTGELFF
TRBJ1-2 many 14 TRBV5-1 TRBD1 TGCGCCAGCAGCTCACGGACAGGAACCTATGGCTACACCTTC CASSSRTGTYGYTF
TRBJ2-2 NA 15 TRBV5-1 TRBD2 TGCGCCAGCAGCTTCGGGGGGAGCGACACCGGGGAGCTGTTTTTT CASSFGGSDTGELFF